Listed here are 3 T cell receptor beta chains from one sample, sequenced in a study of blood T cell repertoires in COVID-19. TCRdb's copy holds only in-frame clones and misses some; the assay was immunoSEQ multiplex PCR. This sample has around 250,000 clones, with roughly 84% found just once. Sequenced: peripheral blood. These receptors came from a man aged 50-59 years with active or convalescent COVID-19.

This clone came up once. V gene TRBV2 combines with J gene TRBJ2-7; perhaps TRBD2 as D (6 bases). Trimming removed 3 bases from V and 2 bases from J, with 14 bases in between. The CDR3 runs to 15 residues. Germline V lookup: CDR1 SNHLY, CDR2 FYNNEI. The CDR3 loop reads CASSERIAEPYEQYF. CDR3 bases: TGTGCCAGCAGTGAGCGAATAGCGGAGCCCTACGAGCAGTACTTC.

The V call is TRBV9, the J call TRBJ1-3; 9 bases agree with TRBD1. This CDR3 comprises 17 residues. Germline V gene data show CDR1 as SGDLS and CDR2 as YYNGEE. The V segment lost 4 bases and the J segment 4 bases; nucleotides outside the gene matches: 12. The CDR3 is CASSILAGTGTGNTIYF. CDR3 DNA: TGTGCCAGCAGCATATTAGCCGGGACAGGGACAGGAAACACCATATATTTT. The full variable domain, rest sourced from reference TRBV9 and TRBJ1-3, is DSGVTQTPKHLITATGQRVTLRCSPRSGDLSVYWYQQSLDQGLQFLIQYYNGEERAKGNILERFSAQQFPDLHSELNLSSLELGDSALYFCASSILAGTGTGNTIYFGEGSWLTVV.

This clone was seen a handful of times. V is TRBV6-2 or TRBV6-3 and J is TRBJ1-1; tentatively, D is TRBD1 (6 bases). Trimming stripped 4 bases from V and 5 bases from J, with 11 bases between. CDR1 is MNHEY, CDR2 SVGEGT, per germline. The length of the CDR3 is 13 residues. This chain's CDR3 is CASSFARGTEAFF. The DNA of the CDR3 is TGTGCCAGCAGTTTCGCCAGGGGTACTGAAGCTTTCTTT.